This TCR beta chain stems from a study of read filtering for tumor transcriptome and immune sequencing. Study context: Among patients, roughly 17 were male and some 15 female, aged roughly 45 to 85 (mean approximately 60). Whole-transcriptome libraries were prepared after DNase treatment. Study-wide results and caveats: This fraction held mixed bone marrow immune cells after CD138-negative sorting.

From about 0.4 ug of RNA, a library with molecular barcoded alpha/delta and beta/gamma adaptors was made. Each CDR3 protein is one row after TCRdb ran MiXCR on the reads. The sample yields under 150,000 distinct CDR3 sequences, less than 15% seen once. Concerning this clonotype: Its cognate antigen is unknown.

From germline, CDR1 is SGDLS and CDR2 YYNGEE. Unmatched junction bases numbered 9, after V lost 3 bases and J lost 5 bases. The CDR3 loop spans 15 amino acids. The specimen sequenced was a population of CD138-negative cells sorted from bone marrow. The V call is TRBV9, the J call TRBJ2-5, with TRBD1 matching over 8 bases. This TCR was recovered from a donor at least 40 years old with multiple myeloma. CDR3 DNA sequence: TGTGCCAGCAGCGCAGGGGGCCATAGCGAGGAGACCCAGTACTTC. Translated: CASSAGGHSEETQYF.